These 10 T cell receptor beta chains were sequenced from one sample in a study of OX40 agonist ivuxolimab in advanced cancers. Produced via immunoSEQ multiplex PCR; TCRdb's table is partial and in-frame only. Of about 99,000 clones listed, roughly nine tenths are singletons. Sequenced material: CD4+ or CD8+ T cells sorted from blood, taken in a trial of the OX40 agonist ivuxolimab. All receptors derive from an adult with an advanced solid tumor such as melanoma, head and neck, liver or kidney cancer.

The rearrangement uses TRBV7-2 and TRBJ2-7; 12 bases agree with TRBD2. This CDR3 region has 15 residues. Germline CDR1 reads SGHTA; CDR2 reads FQGNSA. V gave up 3 bases and J gave up 6 bases; unmatched junction bases: 6. CDR3 region: CASSFRTSGTPEQYF. The CDR3 DNA reads TGTGCCAGCAGCTTCAGGACTAGCGGGACGCCCGAGCAGTACTTC.

The gene calls are TRBV5-1 and TRBJ1-5; TRBD1 aligns across 7 bases. This CDR3 is 15 amino acids long. V lost 2 bases and J lost 4; bases outside the gene matches: 6. Germline CDR1 SGHRS, CDR2 YFSETQ. The CDR3 loop reads CASSLGTDRNQPQHF. For the CDR3, the DNA is TGCGCCAGCAGCTTAGGGACAGACCGTAATCAGCCCCAGCATTTT.

The V call is TRBV18, the J call TRBJ1-1; 9 nucleotides align to TRBD1. This CDR3 is built from 13 residues. Germline V lookup: CDR1 KGHSH, CDR2 LQKENI. The trim removed 5 bases at V and 7 bases at J, leaving 5 bases unmatched. For the CDR3, the DNA is TGTGCCAGCTCAAGGGACAGGGAGGGTGAAGCTTTCTTT. Amino acid sequence: CASSRDREGEAFF. Filled out from reference TRBV18 and TRBJ1-1, the complete variable domain reads NAGVMQNPRHLVRRRGQEARLRCSPMKGHSHVYWYRQLPEEGLKFMVYLQKENIIDESGMPKERFSAEFPKEGPSILRIQQVVRGDSAAYFCASSRDREGEAFFGQGTRLTVV.

The chain joins TRBV7-9 to TRBJ1-3; D is undetermined. V lost 6 bases to trimming and J lost 0 bases, with 12 bases between them. The CDR3 spans 15 residues. Germline V gene lookup returns CDR1 SEHNR and CDR2 FQNEAQ (reference sequence). The CDR3 bases are TGTGCCAGCAGACTGGACGGCGACTCTGGAAACACCATATATTTT. Amino acids: CASRLDGDSGNTIYF. The entire variable domain, with the rest obtained from reference TRBV7-9 and TRBJ1-3, is as follows: DTGVSQNPRHKITKRGQNVTFRCDPISEHNRLYWYRQTLGQGPEFLTYFQNEAQLEKSRLLSDRFSAERPKGSFSTLEIQRTEQGDSAMYLCASRLDGDSGNTIYFGEGSWLTVV.

The chain uses TRBV5-6 and TRBJ2-1, with D perhaps being TRBD1 or TRBD2 (6 bases each). CDR1 SGHDT and CDR2 YYEEEE come from the germline V gene. The CDR3 is 16 amino acids. Trimming shortened V by 2 bases and J by 3 bases, and 15 bases separated the two germline ends. CDR3 bases: TGTGCCAGCAGCTTTAAGGGCGGGACACTCTACAATGAGCAGTTCTTC. It translates to CASSFKGGTLYNEQFF.

V is TRBV27 and J is TRBJ1-1; tentative D call: TRBD1 (5 bases). Germline V gene data show CDR1 as MNHEY and CDR2 as SMNVEV (reference sequence). This CDR3 has 15 amino acids. V dropped 5 bases and J dropped 3 bases, with 16 bases sitting between them. In DNA, the CDR3 is TGTGCCAGCAGTCCATGGACACAGGTTGACACTGAAGCTTTCTTT. Its protein is CASSPWTQVDTEAFF.

This sequence joins TRBV28 and TRBJ2-6; 14 bases match TRBD2. The CDR3 loop spans 21 amino acids. Germline V CDR1 and CDR2: MDHEN, SYDVKM. With 0 bases clipped from V and 4 bases from J, the junction kept 11 bases outside the gene matches. The CDR3 is CASSLWGLAGAATLGANVLTF. The CDR3 nucleotides read TGTGCCAGCAGTTTATGGGGACTAGCGGGGGCGGCGACACTCGGGGCCAACGTCCTGACTTTC.

The CDR3: CASSLAVTTEAFF. The CDR3 DNA reads as TGTGCCAGCAGCTTAGCTGTGACCACTGAAGCTTTCTTT. The V call is TRBV11-2, the J call TRBJ1-1; D is ambiguous. V lost 1 base, J lost 4 bases, and 7 bases lay in between. The CDR3 contains 13 residues. Germline loops: CDR1 SGHAT, CDR2 FQNNGV.

V usage is TRBV11-3 and J usage is TRBJ2-7; D call uncertain. CDR3 size: 14 residues. Germline CDR1 SGHNT, CDR2 YENEEA. V gave up 4 bases and J gave up 7 bases, with 17 bases separating them. In DNA form, the CDR3 reads TGTGCCAGCAGCTCAGCGACGACCCCGGGTGAGCAGTACTTC. Protein: CASSSATTPGEQYF. The full variable domain, in which reference TRBV11-3 and TRBJ2-7 provide the parts outside the CDR3, is EAGVVQSPRYKIIEKKQPVAFWCNPISGHNTLYWYLQNLGQGPELLIRYENEEAVDDSQLPKDRFSAERLKGVDSTLKIQPAELGDSAVYLCASSSATTPGEQYFGPGTRLTVT.

About this clone: Other DNA sequences in this sample translate to the same CDR3. The rearrangement uses TRBV27 and TRBJ2-7; unclear D gene. The V gene's germline CDR1 is MNHEY and CDR2 SMNVEV (reference sequence). V was pared by 2 bases and J by 0 bases, with 8 bases between. The length of the CDR3 is 14 residues. CDR3 bases: TGTGCCAGCAGTTTACGGGCTAGCTCCTACGAGCAGTACTTC. It yields the protein CASSLRASSYEQYF.